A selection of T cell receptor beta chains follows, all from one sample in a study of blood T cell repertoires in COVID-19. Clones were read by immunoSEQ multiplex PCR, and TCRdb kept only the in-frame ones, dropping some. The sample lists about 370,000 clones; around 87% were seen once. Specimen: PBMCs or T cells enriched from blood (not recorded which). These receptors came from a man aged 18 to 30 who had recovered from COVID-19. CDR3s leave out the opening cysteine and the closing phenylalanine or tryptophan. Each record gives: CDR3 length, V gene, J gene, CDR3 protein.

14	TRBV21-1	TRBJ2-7	ASSKSGTSGRCEQY
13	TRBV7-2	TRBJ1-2	ASSSEQGALYGYT
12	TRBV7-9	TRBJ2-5	ASSLVDRQETQY
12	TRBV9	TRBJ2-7	ASSVDRYTYEQY
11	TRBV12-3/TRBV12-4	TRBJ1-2	ASRISTKYGYT
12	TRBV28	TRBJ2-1	ASEDRDLFSEQF
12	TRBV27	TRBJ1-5	ASRVGQGNQPQH
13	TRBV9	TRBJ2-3	ASSGSGRGTDTQY
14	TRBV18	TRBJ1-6	ASSPRGRGVNSPLH
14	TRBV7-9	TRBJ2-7	ASSPRGTGPSYEQY
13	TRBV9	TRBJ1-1	ASSVGGQGATEAF
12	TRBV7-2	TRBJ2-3	ASRLTSGPDTQY
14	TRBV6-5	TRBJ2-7	ASSYRFLLAGVSQY
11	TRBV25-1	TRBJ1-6	ASSPEWGGTLH
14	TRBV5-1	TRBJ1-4	ASSGEGGATNEKLF
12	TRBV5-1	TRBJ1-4	ASSLDSTNEKLF
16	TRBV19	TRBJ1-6	ASSIRDTAKRSKSPLH
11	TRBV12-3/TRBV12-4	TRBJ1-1	ASSFQRNTEAF
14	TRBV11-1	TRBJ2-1	ASSQGAPSSYNEQF
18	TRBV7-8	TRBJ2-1	ASSLARASGGTWLYNEQF
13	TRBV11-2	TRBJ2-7	ASSLGGGGSYEQY
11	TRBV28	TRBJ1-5	ASVDRGNQPQH
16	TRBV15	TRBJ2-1	ATSRVLSETSSYNEQF
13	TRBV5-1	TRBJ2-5	ASSHLDSLQETQY
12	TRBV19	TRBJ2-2	ASSIQGNTGELF
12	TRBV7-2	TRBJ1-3	ASSLNGGGNTIY
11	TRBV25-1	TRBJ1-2	ASSEGQGYGYT
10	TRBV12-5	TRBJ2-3	ASGSNTDTQY
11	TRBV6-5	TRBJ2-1	ASSYGGYNEQF
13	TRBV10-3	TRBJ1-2	AISSSGTGDYGYT
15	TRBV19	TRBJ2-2	ASSGRTPIRLAGELF
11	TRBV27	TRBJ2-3	ASRPTGTDTQY
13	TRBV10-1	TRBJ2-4	ASSVNWKGADIQY
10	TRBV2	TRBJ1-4	ASRAGQEKLF
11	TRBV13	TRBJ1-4	ASSPGLNEKLF
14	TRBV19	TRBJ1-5	ASSAPNAAAGQPQH
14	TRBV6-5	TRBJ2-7	ASSYSDSLLSYEQY
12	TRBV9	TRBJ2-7	ASSVGPSSYEQY
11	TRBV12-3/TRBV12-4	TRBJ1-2	ASSLGQGDGYT
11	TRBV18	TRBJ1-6	ASSPIANSPLH
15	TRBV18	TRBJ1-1	ASSPVIGTGPNTEAF
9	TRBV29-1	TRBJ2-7	SVARDYEQY
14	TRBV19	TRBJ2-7	ASSSGLAGSSYEQY
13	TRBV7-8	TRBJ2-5	ASSRSNGPGETQY
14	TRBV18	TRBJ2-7	ASSQKQGTEAYEQY
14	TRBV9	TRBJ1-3	ASSVNTGTGGNTIY
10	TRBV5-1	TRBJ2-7	ASSLSTGQQY
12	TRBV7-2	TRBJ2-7	ASSPDRGSYEQY